The 5 T cell receptor beta chains below were found in one sample sequenced in a study of blood T cell repertoires in COVID-19. Here immunoSEQ multiplex PCR was the method, and the copy in TCRdb shows in-frame clones only, minus some. In the table there are 150,000 to 160,000 clones, approximately 83% of which are singletons. The specimen was peripheral blood. These TCRs come from a woman aged 55-69 years with COVID-19, enrolled during active disease.

This sequence joins TRBV9 and TRBJ1-3, with D possibly TRBD1 on 5 matching bases. Trimming shortened V by 6 bases and J by 5 bases, and 18 bases separated the two germline ends. CDR3 size: 15 residues. Germline lookup yields CDR1 SGDLS and CDR2 YYNGEE. The CDR3 bases are TGTGCCAGCACCCCCAGAGGGGAGGGTAGAAACACCATATATTTT. Amino acids: CASTPRGEGRNTIYF.

J is TRBJ1-1 and V is TRBV5-1; D might be TRBD1 (5 bases). CDR3 length equals 14 residues. Trimming took off 0 bases at V and 4 bases at J, with 10 bases between the two ends. The V gene's germline CDR1 is SGHRS and CDR2 YFSETQ. CDR3 DNA sequence: TGCGCCAGCAGCTTGGCCCAGGGTGGCACTGAAGCTTTCTTT. This gives the protein CASSLAQGGTEAFF.

The chain recombines TRBV5-1 with TRBJ2-1, with 9 bases lining up with TRBD1. CDR1 is SGHRS and CDR2 is YFSETQ in the germline V gene. The CDR3 contains 14 residues. V lost 4 bases to trimming and J lost 4 bases; unmatched junction nucleotides: 3. CDR3 residues: CASSRQGDYNEQFF. In DNA, the CDR3 is TGCGCCAGCAGCCGACAGGGGGATTACAATGAGCAGTTCTTC.

This chain uses TRBV5-6 with TRBJ2-2, with 8 positions matching TRBD1. Germline CDR1 reads SGHDT; CDR2 reads YYEEEE. The CDR3 has 16 amino acids. V trimming: 5 bases; J trimming: 4 bases; junction bases outside the gene matches: 10. In nucleotides, the CDR3 is TGTGCCAGCAGGAAAGGGAGACAGGGGACCACCGGGGAGCTGTTTTTT. This translates into CASRKGRQGTTGELFF. The entire variable domain, with the rest obtained from reference TRBV5-6 and TRBJ2-2, is as follows: DAGVTQSPTHLIKTRGQQVTLRCSPKSGHDTVSWYQQALGQGPQFIFQYYEEEERQRGNFPDRFSGHQFPNYSSELNVNALLLGDSALYLCASRKGRQGTTGELFFGEGSRLTVL.

The table lists this clone with a count of one. The chain uses TRBV13 and TRBJ1-2, with unresolved D. Per the germline V gene, CDR1 is PRHDT and CDR2 is FYEKMQ (reference sequence). V dropped 5 bases and J dropped 7 bases, with 14 bases sitting between them. This CDR3 has 13 residues. CDR3 nucleotide sequence: TGTGCCAGCAGCGCCCCGGCGGGTCTTGGCTACACCTTC. As protein: CASSAPAGLGYTF.